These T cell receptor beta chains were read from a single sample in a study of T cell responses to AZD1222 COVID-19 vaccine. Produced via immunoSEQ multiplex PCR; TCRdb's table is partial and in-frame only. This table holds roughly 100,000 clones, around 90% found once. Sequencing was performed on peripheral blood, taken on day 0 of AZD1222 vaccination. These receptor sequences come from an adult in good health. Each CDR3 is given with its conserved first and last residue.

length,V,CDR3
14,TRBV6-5,CASSLQRGNYGYTF
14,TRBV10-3,CAIRPGRSGNTIYF
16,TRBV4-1,CASSHVGRDSSYEQYF
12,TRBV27,CASRTGRSPLHF
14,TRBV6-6,CASSYGADIYGYTF
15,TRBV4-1,CASSQDSGVNTEAFF
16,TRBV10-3,CAISESPSGTLSEAFF
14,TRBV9,CASSVEYSSYEQYF
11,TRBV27,CASSFFNEQFF
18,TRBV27,CASRLAGPPLSGANVLTF
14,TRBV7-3,CASSLTSRVSEAFF
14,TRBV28,CASRTGNRDEKLFF
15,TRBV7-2,CASSLASLAGLEQYF
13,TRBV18,CASAEGVETEAFF
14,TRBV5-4,CASSLGHQGETQYF
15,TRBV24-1,CATSGGLAYTDTQYF
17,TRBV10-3,CAISDRTSGSMVYEQYF